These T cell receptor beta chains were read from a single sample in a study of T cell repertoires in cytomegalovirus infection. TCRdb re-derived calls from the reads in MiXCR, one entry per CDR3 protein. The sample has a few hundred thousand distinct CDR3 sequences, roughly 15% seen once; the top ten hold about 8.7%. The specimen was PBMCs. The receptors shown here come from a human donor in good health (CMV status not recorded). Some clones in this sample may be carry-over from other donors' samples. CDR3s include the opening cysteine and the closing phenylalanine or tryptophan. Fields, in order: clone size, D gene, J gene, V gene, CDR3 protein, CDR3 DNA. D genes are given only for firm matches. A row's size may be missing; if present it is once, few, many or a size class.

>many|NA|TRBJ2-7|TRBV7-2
CASSLVVRGDSYEQYF
TGTGCCAGCAGCTTAGTGGTCAGAGGGGACTCCTACGAGCAGTACTTC
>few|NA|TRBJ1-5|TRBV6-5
CASSPGLESNQPQHF
TGTGCCAGCAGTCCCGGACTGGAGAGCAATCAGCCCCAGCATTTT
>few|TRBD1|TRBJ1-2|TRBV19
CASSRGPGQGPGSYGYTF
TGTGCCAGTAGTCGGGGGCCGGGACAGGGGCCCGGGAGTTATGGCTACACCTTC
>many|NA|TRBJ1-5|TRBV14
CASSQEGDGNQPQHF
TGTGCCAGCAGCCAAGAGGGGGATGGCAATCAGCCCCAGCATTTT
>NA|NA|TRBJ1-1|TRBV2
CASSMGTEAFF
TGTGCCAGCAGTATGGGTACTGAAGCTTTCTTT
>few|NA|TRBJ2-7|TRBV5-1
CASSLVPGVNYEQYF
TGCGCCAGCAGCTTGGTGCCAGGGGTTAACTACGAGCAGTACTTC
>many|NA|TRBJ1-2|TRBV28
CASSSMGMNYGYTF
TGTGCCAGCAGTTCAATGGGCATGAACTATGGCTACACCTTC
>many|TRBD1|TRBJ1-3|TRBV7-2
CASSLQGAGNTIYF
TGTGCCAGCAGCCTACAGGGGGCAGGAAACACCATATATTTT
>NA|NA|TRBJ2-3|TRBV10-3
CAIRDVLSPDTQYF
TGTGCCATCAGAGACGTCCTGTCTCCAGATACGCAGTATTTT
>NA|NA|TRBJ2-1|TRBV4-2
CASSREGGENSYNEQFF
TGTGCCAGCAGCCGGGAGGGGGGCGAAAACTCCTACAATGAGCAGTTCTTC
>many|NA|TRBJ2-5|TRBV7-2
CASSIRPTGETQYF
TGTGCCAGCAGCATACGCCCCACGGGGGAGACCCAGTACTTC
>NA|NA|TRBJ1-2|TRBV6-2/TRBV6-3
CASSPFAGRRYGYTF
TGTGCCAGCAGCCCTTTTGCAGGGAGACGTTATGGCTACACCTTC
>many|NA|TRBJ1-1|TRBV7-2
CASSTGQNTEAFF
TGTGCCAGCAGCACAGGACAGAACACTGAAGCTTTCTTT
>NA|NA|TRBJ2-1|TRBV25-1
CASKSGNQVEQFF
TGTGCCAGCAAATCCGGGAATCAGGTTGAGCAGTTCTTC
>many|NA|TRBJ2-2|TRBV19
CASSPLQRDTGELFF
TGTGCCAGTAGTCCCCTCCAAAGGGACACCGGGGAGCTGTTTTTT
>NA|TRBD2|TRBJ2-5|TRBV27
CASSLSGSGKSQETQYF
TGTGCCAGCAGTTTATCAGGTAGCGGGAAGAGCCAAGAGACCCAGTACTTC
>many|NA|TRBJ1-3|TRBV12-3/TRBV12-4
CASSLAQGSGNTIYF
TGTGCCAGCAGTTTAGCCCAGGGATCTGGAAACACCATATATTTT
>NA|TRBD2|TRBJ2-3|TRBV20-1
CSAPTVAGEKREYF
TGCAGTGCCCCAACGGTAGCGGGAGAGAAGAGGGAGTATTTT
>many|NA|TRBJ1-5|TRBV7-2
CASSTELTYSNQPQHF
TGTGCCAGCAGCACAGAGCTAACCTATAGCAATCAGCCCCAGCATTTT
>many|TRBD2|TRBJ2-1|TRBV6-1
CASKVAKREIYNEQFF
TGTGCCAGCAAAGTGGCGAAGCGGGAAATCTACAATGAGCAGTTCTTC
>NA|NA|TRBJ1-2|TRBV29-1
CSVASGTRDYGYTF
TGCAGCGTTGCCTCGGGGACAAGGGACTATGGCTACACCTTC
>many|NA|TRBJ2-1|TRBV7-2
CASSLRSGLYNEQFF
TGTGCCAGCAGCCTAAGAAGCGGCCTCTACAATGAGCAGTTCTTC
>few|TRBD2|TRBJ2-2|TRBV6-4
CASSDLAGHTGELFF
TGTGCCAGCAGTGATCTAGCGGGGCACACCGGGGAGCTGTTTTTT
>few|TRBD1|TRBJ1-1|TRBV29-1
CSHLETGTLNTEAFF
TGCAGCCATCTTGAGACAGGGACCTTGAACACTGAAGCTTTCTTT
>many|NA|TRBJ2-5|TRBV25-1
CASSEYGKETQYF
TGTGCCAGCAGTGAATACGGAAAAGAGACCCAGTACTTC
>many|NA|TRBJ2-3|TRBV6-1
CASSSTRAITDTQYF
TGTGCCAGCAGTTCGACCCGGGCGATTACAGATACGCAGTATTTT
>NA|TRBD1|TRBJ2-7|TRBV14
CASSQDGTGGGYEQYF
TGTGCCAGCAGCCAAGATGGGACAGGGGGCGGTTACGAGCAGTACTTC
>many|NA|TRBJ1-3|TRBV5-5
CASSSRQSSGNTIYF
TGTGCCAGCAGCAGTCGACAGAGCTCTGGAAACACCATATATTTT
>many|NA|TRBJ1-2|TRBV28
CASSYTLLGAYGYTF
TGTGCCAGCAGCTACACACTACTCGGGGCCTATGGCTACACCTTC
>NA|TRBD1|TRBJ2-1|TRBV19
CASSIGARDRGKNEQFF
TGTGCCAGTAGTATCGGAGCCCGGGACAGGGGGAAAAATGAGCAGTTCTTC
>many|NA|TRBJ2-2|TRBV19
CASSMGLGSANTGELFF
TGTGCCAGTAGTATGGGCCTTGGGTCCGCGAACACCGGGGAGCTGTTTTTT
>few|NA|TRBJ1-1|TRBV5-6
CASSSELLRDTEAFF
TGTGCCAGCAGCTCCGAGTTACTAAGGGACACTGAAGCTTTCTTT
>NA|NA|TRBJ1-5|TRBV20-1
CSARSGGGGQPQHF
TGCAGTGCTAGGTCAGGAGGGGGGGGTCAGCCCCAGCATTTT
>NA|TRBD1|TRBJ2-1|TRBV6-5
CASTRQGAHNEQFF
TGTGCCAGCACACGACAGGGAGCCCACAATGAGCAGTTCTTC
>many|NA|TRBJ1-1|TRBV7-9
CASSETGPTEAFF
TGTGCCAGCAGTGAAACAGGGCCCACTGAAGCTTTCTTT
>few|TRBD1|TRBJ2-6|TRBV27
CASRFLTGTAKSGANVLTF
TGTGCCAGCAGATTCCTCACCGGGACAGCGAAATCTGGGGCCAACGTCCTGACTTTC
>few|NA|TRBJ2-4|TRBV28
CAAWGGDWAKNIQYF
TGTGCCGCCTGGGGAGGTGATTGGGCCAAAAACATTCAGTACTTC
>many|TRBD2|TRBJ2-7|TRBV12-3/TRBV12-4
CASSPETSGRSEQYF
TGTGCCAGCAGTCCCGAGACTAGCGGGAGGTCCGAGCAGTACTTC
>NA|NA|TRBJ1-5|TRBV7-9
CASSSSRAGKNQPQHF
TGTGCCAGCAGCTCTTCCCGGGCGGGAAAGAATCAGCCCCAGCATTTT
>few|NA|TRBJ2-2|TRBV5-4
CASSQLFRGELFF
TGTGCCAGCAGCCAGCTATTCCGCGGGGAGCTGTTTTTT
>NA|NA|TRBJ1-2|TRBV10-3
CAISERGGHGYTF
TGTGCCATCAGTGAGAGGGGGGGACATGGCTACACCTTC
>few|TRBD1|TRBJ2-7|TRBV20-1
CSLDRGRSSYEQYF
TGCAGTCTTGACAGGGGTCGAAGCTCCTACGAGCAGTACTTC
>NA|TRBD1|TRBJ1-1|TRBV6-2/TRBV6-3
CASSYGDRERRAFF
TGTGCCAGCAGTTACGGGGACAGGGAAAGGAGAGCTTTCTTT
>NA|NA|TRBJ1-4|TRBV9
CASSVTPGSEKLFF
TGTGCCAGCAGCGTGACCCCAGGATCTGAAAAACTGTTTTTT
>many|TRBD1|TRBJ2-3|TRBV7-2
CASKRRTGGSTDTQYF
TGTGCCAGCAAACGACGGACAGGCGGGAGCACAGATACGCAGTATTTT
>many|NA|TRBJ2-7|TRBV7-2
CASSLVRLAPTGYEQYF
TGTGCCAGCAGCTTAGTGCGGCTAGCACCCACGGGCTACGAGCAGTACTTC
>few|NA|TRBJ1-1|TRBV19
CASSIDDSPWTEAFF
TGTGCCAGTAGTATAGACGACTCACCGTGGACTGAAGCTTTCTTT
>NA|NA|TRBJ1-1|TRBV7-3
CASSFGGNTDAFF
TGTGCCAGCAGCTTCGGAGGGAACACTGACGCTTTCTTT
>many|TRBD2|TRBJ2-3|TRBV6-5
CASSYNPLREGLSDTQYF
TGTGCCAGCAGTTACAACCCTTTGCGGGAGGGCCTTAGTGATACGCAGTATTTT
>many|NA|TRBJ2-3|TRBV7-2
CASSFPTDTQYF
TGTGCCAGCAGCTTCCCCACAGATACGCAGTATTTT
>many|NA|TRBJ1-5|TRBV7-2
CASSGYRLNQPQHF
TGTGCCAGCAGTGGGTACAGACTCAATCAGCCCCAGCATTTT